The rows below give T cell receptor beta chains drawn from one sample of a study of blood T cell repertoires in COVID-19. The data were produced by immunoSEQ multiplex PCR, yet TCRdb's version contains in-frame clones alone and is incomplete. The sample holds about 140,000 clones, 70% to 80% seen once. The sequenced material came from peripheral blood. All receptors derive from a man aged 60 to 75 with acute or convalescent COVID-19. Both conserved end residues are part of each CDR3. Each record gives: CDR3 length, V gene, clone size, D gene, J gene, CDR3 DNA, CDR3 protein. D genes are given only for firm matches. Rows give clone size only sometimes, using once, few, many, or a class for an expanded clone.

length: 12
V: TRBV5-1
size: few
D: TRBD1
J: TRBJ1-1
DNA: TGCGCCAGCAGCATTACAGGGGGAGAAGCTTTCTTT
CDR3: CASSITGGEAFF

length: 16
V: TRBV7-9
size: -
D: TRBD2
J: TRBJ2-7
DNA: TGTGCCAGCAGCTCGACACTCAGCGGGAGAGCTTACGAGCAGTACTTC
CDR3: CASSSTLSGRAYEQYF

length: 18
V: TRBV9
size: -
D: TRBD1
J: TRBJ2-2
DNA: TGTGCCAGCAGCTCGAGGGGGCACAGACCCGCGAACACCGGGGAGCTGTTTTTT
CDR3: CASSSRGHRPANTGELFF

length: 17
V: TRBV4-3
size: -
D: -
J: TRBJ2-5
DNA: TGCGCCAGCAGCCATGATTCCGCGAGAGGGGAGGTAGAGACCCAGTACTTC
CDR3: CASSHDSARGEVETQYF

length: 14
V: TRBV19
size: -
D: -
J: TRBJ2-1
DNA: TGTGCCAGTAGTATAGATCTGGAAGCGGGCGGGCAGTTCTTC
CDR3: CASSIDLEAGGQFF

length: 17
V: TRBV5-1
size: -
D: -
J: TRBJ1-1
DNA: TGCGCCAGCAGCTCCAGGACAGCCTATAACCAGAACACTGAAGCTTTCTTT
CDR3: CASSSRTAYNQNTEAFF

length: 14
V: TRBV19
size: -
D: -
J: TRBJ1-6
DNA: TGTGCCAGTAGCCAGACGCGCGGTAATTCACCCCTCCACTTT
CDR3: CASSQTRGNSPLHF

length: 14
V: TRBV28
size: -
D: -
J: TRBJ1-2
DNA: TGTGCCAGCACCTTAACCGACTGGAACTATGGCTACACCTTC
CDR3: CASTLTDWNYGYTF

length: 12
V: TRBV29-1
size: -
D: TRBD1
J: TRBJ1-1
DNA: TGCAGCGCTTCGACAGGGGGCACTGAAGCTTTCTTT
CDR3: CSASTGGTEAFF

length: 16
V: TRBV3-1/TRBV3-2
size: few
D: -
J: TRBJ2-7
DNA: TGTGCCAGCAGCCAAGTCAGGTACGGGAGCTCCTACGAGCAGTACTTC
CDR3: CASSQVRYGSSYEQYF

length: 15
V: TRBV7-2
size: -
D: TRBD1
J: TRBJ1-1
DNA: TGTGCCAGCAGCTTTTCGGACAGGGCGAACACTGAAGCTTTCTTT
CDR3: CASSFSDRANTEAFF

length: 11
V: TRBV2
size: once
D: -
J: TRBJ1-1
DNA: TGTGCCAGCAGTCTCAGGGGTCGAGCTTTCTTT
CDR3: CASSLRGRAFF

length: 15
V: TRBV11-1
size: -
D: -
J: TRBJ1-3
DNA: TGTGCCAGCAGCGGACTGACACACTCTGGAAACACCATATATTTT
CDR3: CASSGLTHSGNTIYF

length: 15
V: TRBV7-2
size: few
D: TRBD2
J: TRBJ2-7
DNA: TGTGCCAGCAGCTCGGGGGGGCTAGCGAATCGGGAGCAGTACTTC
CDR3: CASSSGGLANREQYF

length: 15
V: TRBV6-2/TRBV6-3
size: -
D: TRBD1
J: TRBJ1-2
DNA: TGTGCCAGCAGTTACTCGGACAGGGGGTTAGGCGGCTACACCTTC
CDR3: CASSYSDRGLGGYTF

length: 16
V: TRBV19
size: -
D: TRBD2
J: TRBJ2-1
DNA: TGTGCCGCAAGCGGGGCTAGCGGGAGTGGCTACAATGAGCAGTTCTTC
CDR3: CAASGASGSGYNEQFF

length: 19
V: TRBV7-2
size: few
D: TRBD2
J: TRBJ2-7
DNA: TGTGCCAGCAGCTTACAGGGTGGGATGGGACTAGCGATCTCCTACGAGCAGTACTTC
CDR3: CASSLQGGMGLAISYEQYF

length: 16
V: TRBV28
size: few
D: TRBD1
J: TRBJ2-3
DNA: TGTGCCTCCTCCTCCCTTCAGGGGGTCGAGAGAGATACGCAGTATTTT
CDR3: CASSSLQGVERDTQYF

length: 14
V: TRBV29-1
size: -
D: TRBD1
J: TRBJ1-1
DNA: TGCAGCGTTCCCCGGACAGGGCTGAACACTGAAGCTTTCTTT
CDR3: CSVPRTGLNTEAFF

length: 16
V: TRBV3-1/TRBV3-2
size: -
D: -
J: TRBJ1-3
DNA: TGTGCCAGCAGCCGCCTAGGAGGCGGCTCTGGAAACACCATATATTTT
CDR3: CASSRLGGGSGNTIYF

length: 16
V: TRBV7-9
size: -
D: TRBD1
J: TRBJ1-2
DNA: TGTGCCAGCAGCGCATTGGACAGGGGAACTTCGAATGGCTACACCTTC
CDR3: CASSALDRGTSNGYTF

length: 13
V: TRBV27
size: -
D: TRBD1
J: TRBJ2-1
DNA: TGTGCCAGCACTAGGGGACAGAACAATGAGCAGTTCTTC
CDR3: CASTRGQNNEQFF

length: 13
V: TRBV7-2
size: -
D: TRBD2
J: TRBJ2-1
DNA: TGTGCCAGCAGCTTAACTAGCGTGTCCGAGCAGTTCTTC
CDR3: CASSLTSVSEQFF

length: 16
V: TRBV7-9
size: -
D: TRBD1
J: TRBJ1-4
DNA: TGTGCCAGCAGCCGGGGACAGGGGAGGCCTAATGAAAAACTGTTTTTT
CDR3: CASSRGQGRPNEKLFF

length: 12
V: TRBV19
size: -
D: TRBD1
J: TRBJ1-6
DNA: TGTGCCAGTCGATTTACAGGGGGCTCCCTCCACTTT
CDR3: CASRFTGGSLHF

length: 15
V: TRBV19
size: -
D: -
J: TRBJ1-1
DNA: TGTGCCAGTAGTGCCACAGGGATGGAGGTCACTGAAGCTTTCTTT
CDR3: CASSATGMEVTEAFF